This T cell receptor beta chain is drawn from a study of cytomegalovirus exposure and HLA in healthy donors. Comments on this clone: Antigen: not known.

V was clipped by 4 bases and J by 7 bases; unmatched bases: 11. CDR3 size: 15 residues. Germline assignment: CDR1 MNHEY and CDR2 SMNVEV (reference sequence). Study-level results: It emerged from a later analysis that several of the most significant clusters appeared to be linked to common viral pathogens.

Both 60 Vbeta primers and 13 Jbeta primers went into the PCR. Measured with immunoSEQ multiplex PCR; TCRdb has only the in-frame clones, and not every one. The profile shows roughly 190,000 clones, about four fifths of them singletons. Sequenced sample: PBMCs. The V and J genes are TRBV27 and TRBJ2-7, with 9 bases that match TRBD1. The TCR originated in a woman aged 45 to 65 in good health and CMV-seronegative. The chain's CDR3 is CASSSNRDRVKEQYF. The CDR3 DNA reads TGTGCCAGCAGTTCCAACCGGGACAGGGTAAAAGAGCAGTACTTC.